This TCR beta chain emerged from a study of blood T cell repertoires in COVID-19. For the study at large: Acute and convalescent COVID-19 specimens originated in the United States, Italy and Spain.

This CDR3 contains 13 residues. CDR1 is GTSNPN and CDR2 is SVGIG in the germline V gene (reference sequence). Trimming stripped 0 bases from V and 8 bases from J, with 13 bases between. Donors were grouped by their self-reported clinical history. Turning to this clone: The sample holds other DNA sequences that translate to the same CDR3.

The protocol was immunoSEQ multiplex PCR, while the TCRdb copy is restricted to in-frame clones and leaves out a portion. The repertoire holds approximately 450,000 clones, with around 89% as singletons. The material sequenced was PBMCs or T cells enriched from blood (not recorded which). The sequence derives from a man aged 30 to 39 who had recovered from COVID-19. The rearrangement links TRBV30 to TRBJ1-2; D is unclear. The CDR3 sequence: CAWSVRSGGGYTF. Written as DNA, the CDR3 is TGTGCCTGGAGTGTACGGTCAGGTGGCGGCTACACCTTC.